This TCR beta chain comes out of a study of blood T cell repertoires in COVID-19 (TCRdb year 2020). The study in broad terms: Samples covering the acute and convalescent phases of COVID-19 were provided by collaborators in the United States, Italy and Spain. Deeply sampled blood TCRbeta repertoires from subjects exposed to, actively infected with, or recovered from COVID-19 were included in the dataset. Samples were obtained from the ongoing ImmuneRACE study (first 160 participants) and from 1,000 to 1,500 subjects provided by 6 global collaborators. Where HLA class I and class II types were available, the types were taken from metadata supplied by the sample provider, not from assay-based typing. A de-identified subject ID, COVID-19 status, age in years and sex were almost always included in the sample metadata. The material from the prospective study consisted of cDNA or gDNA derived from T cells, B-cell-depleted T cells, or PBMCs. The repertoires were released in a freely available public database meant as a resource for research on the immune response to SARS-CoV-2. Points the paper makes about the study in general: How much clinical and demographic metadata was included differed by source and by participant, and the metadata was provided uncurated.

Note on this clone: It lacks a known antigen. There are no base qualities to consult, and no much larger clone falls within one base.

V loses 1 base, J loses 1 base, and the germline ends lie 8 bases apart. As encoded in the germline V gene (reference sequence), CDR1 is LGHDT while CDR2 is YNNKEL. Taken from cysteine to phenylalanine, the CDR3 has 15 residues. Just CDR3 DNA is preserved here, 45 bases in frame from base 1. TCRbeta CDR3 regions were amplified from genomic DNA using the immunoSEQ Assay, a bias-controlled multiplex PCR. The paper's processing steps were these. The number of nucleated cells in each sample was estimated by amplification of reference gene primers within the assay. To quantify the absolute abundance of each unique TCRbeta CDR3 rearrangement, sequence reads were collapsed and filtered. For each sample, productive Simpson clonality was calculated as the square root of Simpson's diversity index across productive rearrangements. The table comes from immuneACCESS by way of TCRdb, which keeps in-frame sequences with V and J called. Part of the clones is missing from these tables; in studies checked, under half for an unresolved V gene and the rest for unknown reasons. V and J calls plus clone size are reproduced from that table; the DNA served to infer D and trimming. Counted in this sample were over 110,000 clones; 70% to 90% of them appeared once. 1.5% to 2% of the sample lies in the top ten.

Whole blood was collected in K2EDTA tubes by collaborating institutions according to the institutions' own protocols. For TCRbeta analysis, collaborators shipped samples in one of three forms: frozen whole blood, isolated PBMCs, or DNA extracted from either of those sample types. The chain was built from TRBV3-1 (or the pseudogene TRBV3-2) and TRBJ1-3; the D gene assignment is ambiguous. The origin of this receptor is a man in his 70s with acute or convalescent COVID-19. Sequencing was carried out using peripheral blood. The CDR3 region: CASSQGGQSGNTIYF. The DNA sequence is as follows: TGTGCCAGCAGCCAAGGCGGTCAGTCTGGAAACACCATATATTTT.